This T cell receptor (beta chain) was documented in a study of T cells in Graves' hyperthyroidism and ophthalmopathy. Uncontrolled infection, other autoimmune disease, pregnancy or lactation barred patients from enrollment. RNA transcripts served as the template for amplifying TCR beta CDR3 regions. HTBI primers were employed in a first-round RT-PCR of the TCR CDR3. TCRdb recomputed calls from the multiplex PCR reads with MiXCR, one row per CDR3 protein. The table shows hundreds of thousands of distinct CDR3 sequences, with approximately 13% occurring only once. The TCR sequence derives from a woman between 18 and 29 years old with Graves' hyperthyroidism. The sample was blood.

The CDR3 loop is CASSPGTGDVRETQYF. The DNA of the CDR3 is TGTGCCAGCAGTCCCGGGACAGGGGACGTGAGGGAGACCCAGTACTTC. The gene calls are TRBV2 and TRBJ2-5; 10 positions match TRBD1. V shed 5 bases, J shed 5 bases, and the junction held 11 bases outside the gene matches. Germline loops: CDR1 SNHLY, CDR2 FYNNEI. This CDR3 has 16 amino acids.